This T cell receptor beta chain is from a study of cytomegalovirus exposure and HLA in healthy donors. Study-level results: A few of the chains that were CMV-associated were confirmed in vitro to be specific for CMV antigens.

Turning to this clone: No antigen is known for it.

The PCR made use of 60 Vbeta and 13 Jbeta primers. Clones were read by immunoSEQ multiplex PCR, and TCRdb kept only the in-frame ones, dropping some. The sample includes approximately 220,000 clones, over 80% of them seen just once. The clonotype originates from a boy aged 2 to 10 in good health and CMV-seronegative. The source material was PBMCs.

The CDR3 loop reads CASSPLPAGGRNEQFF. CDR3 in DNA: TGTGCCAGCAGCCCCCTGCCAGCGGGGGGGCGCAATGAGCAGTTCTTC. The rearrangement links TRBV7-3 to TRBJ2-1; 10 nucleotides align to TRBD2. The germline V gene encodes CDR1 SGHTA and CDR2 FQGTGA. The CDR3 runs to 16 residues. J gave up 6 bases and V 5 bases, and 10 bases lay outside the gene matches. Combining the CDR3 with reference TRBV7-3 and TRBJ2-1 gives the whole variable domain GAGVSQTPSNKVTEKGKYVELRCDPISGHTALYWYRQSLGQGPEFLIYFQGTGAADDSGLPNDRFFAVRPEGSVSTLKIQRTERGDSAVYLCASSPLPAGGRNEQFFGPGTRLTVL.